Listed below are T cell receptor beta chains from one sample, sequenced in a study of blood T cell repertoires in COVID-19. The protocol was immunoSEQ multiplex PCR, while the TCRdb copy is restricted to in-frame clones and leaves out a portion. This sample has more than 75,000 clones, with around 85% found just once. The sample comprised peripheral blood. These receptors originate from a woman of 80 years or more with active or convalescent COVID-19. CDR3s include the opening cysteine and the closing phenylalanine or tryptophan. The order of the fields is J gene, clone size, V gene, D gene, CDR3 DNA, CDR3 protein. D genes are given only for firm matches. The size field is filled for only some rows; it gives once, few, many or a size class.

J: TRBJ1-2
size: .
V: TRBV12-3/TRBV12-4
D: .
DNA: TGTGCCAGCAGTCCGCCGGGGGTGTATGGCTACACCTTC
CDR3: CASSPPGVYGYTF

J: TRBJ1-2
size: .
V: TRBV19
D: .
DNA: TGTGCCAGTAGTATAGGGTCCAGGAAATTGTATGGCTACACCTTC
CDR3: CASSIGSRKLYGYTF

J: TRBJ2-3
size: .
V: TRBV3-1/TRBV3-2
D: .
DNA: TGTGCCAGCAGCCAAGGACTTTCTAGCACAGATACGCAGTATTTT
CDR3: CASSQGLSSTDTQYF

J: TRBJ2-2
size: .
V: TRBV3-1/TRBV3-2
D: TRBD1
DNA: TGTGCCAGCAGCCAAGATCCCCTACAGGGGGCCAACGGGGAGCTGTTTTTT
CDR3: CASSQDPLQGANGELFF

J: TRBJ1-5
size: .
V: TRBV5-1
D: TRBD1
DNA: TGCGCCAGCAGCCCCGGACAGGATCAGCCCCAGCATTTT
CDR3: CASSPGQDQPQHF

J: TRBJ2-2
size: .
V: TRBV3-1/TRBV3-2
D: TRBD2
DNA: TGTGCCAGCAGCCACATAGCGGGAGATGGGGAGCTGTTTTTT
CDR3: CASSHIAGDGELFF

J: TRBJ1-6
size: .
V: TRBV7-2
D: .
DNA: TGTGCCAGCAGCGCCGGGAGTTATAATTCACCCCTCCACTTT
CDR3: CASSAGSYNSPLHF

J: TRBJ2-7
size: .
V: TRBV6-2/TRBV6-3
D: TRBD2
DNA: TGTGCCAGCAGTTACTCGCCTAGCGGGGGAGGCTACGAGCAGTACTTC
CDR3: CASSYSPSGGGYEQYF

J: TRBJ1-3
size: .
V: TRBV30
D: TRBD1
DNA: TGTGCCTGGAGTATCAAGGACAGGGAGTTTGGAAACACCATATATTTT
CDR3: CAWSIKDREFGNTIYF

J: TRBJ2-1
size: .
V: TRBV7-8
D: TRBD2
DNA: TGTGCCAGCAGCTCTGGACTAGCGGGGCCACGGGTAGATGAGCAGTTCTTC
CDR3: CASSSGLAGPRVDEQFF

J: TRBJ1-2
size: .
V: TRBV3-1/TRBV3-2
D: .
DNA: TGTGCCAGCAGCCCGGGGGGTCCTGGAATTGGCTACACCTTC
CDR3: CASSPGGPGIGYTF

J: TRBJ2-7
size: .
V: TRBV7-8
D: .
DNA: TGTGCCAGCAGCTATTCCGCGCGGCGAGAGCAGTACTTC
CDR3: CASSYSARREQYF

J: TRBJ2-3
size: .
V: TRBV7-9
D: TRBD2
DNA: TGTGCCAGCAGCTCGGGACTAGCGGGAAGCACAGATACGCAGTATTTT
CDR3: CASSSGLAGSTDTQYF

J: TRBJ2-2
size: .
V: TRBV5-4
D: TRBD2
DNA: TGTGCCAGCAGCTTGGCAGGCCTAGCGGGACTCGCCGGGGAGCTGTTTTTT
CDR3: CASSLAGLAGLAGELFF

J: TRBJ1-1
size: .
V: TRBV11-1
D: .
DNA: TGTGCCAGCAGCCCATTACAGGGTTGGCCTGAAGCTTTCTTT
CDR3: CASSPLQGWPEAFF

J: TRBJ2-5
size: .
V: TRBV28
D: .
DNA: TGTGCCAGCAGTTTAGGGCGACAAGAGACCCAGTACTTC
CDR3: CASSLGRQETQYF

J: TRBJ1-2
size: few
V: TRBV7-2
D: TRBD1
DNA: TGTGCCAGCAGCTTAGCGGGGGGATTGAGGGGGCCTAACTATGGCTACACCTTC
CDR3: CASSLAGGLRGPNYGYTF

J: TRBJ1-1
size: many
V: TRBV19
D: TRBD1
DNA: TGTGCCAGTAGTATGGGGACAGGCGTTACTGAAGCTTTCTTT
CDR3: CASSMGTGVTEAFF

J: TRBJ1-1
size: .
V: TRBV19
D: TRBD1
DNA: TGTGCCAGTAGTCTTCGGACAGGGAACACTGAAGCTTTCTTT
CDR3: CASSLRTGNTEAFF

J: TRBJ2-3
size: .
V: TRBV7-3
D: TRBD2
DNA: TGTGCCAGCAGCCCTGGGACTATCCGCACAGATACGCAGTATTTT
CDR3: CASSPGTIRTDTQYF

J: TRBJ1-3
size: few
V: TRBV28
D: .
DNA: TGTGCCAGCAGAGTGAGTACCTCTGGAAACACCATATATTTT
CDR3: CASRVSTSGNTIYF

J: TRBJ2-3
size: .
V: TRBV11-2
D: TRBD2
DNA: TGTGCCAGCAGCCCCTGGACTAGTTCAGATACGCAGTATTTT
CDR3: CASSPWTSSDTQYF

J: TRBJ2-7
size: few
V: TRBV5-1
D: .
DNA: TGCGCCAGCAGCTCCAGGGTCTACGAGCAGTACTTC
CDR3: CASSSRVYEQYF

J: TRBJ2-5
size: once
V: TRBV4-3
D: .
DNA: TGCGCCAGCAGCCCGTTCGGGATACAAGAGACCCAGTACTTC
CDR3: CASSPFGIQETQYF